This T cell receptor beta chain was obtained from a study of identical twins. This clonotype was seen ten or more times. Its antigen is not known. Overall study findings and caveats: A lower insertion count was a feature of abundant cord blood beta clonotypes, with no such feature in memory repertoires. The conclusions drew on cross-sectional statistical analysis instead of tracking the same donors.

TCRdb called the 5' RACE reads again in MiXCR, with one record for every CDR3 protein. The top ten clones hold 1.5% to 2% of a sample with hundreds of thousands of distinct CDR3 sequences, 9% to 15% of them seen once. All donors were healthy Caucasians. This sample also belongs to another study, concerning yellow fever vaccine responses in identical twins.

The sequencing input was PBMCs. This TCR was sampled from a woman aged 18-29 years in good health.

The CDR3 DNA reads TGTGCCAGCAGCCGTAACCCTTACGAGCAGTACTTC. It translates to CASSRNPYEQYF. V and J are TRBV12-3 or TRBV12-4 and TRBJ2-7; D not resolved. Trimming cost V 6 bases and J 4 bases, with 10 bases left between them. The length of the CDR3 is 12 residues.